The 32 T cell receptor beta chains below all came from one sample that was sequenced in a study of T cell repertoires in cytomegalovirus infection. Which antigens these TCRs recognize remains unknown. TCRdb itself ran the reads through MiXCR, one entry per CDR3 protein. There are some 900,000 distinct CDR3 sequences in the sample; less than 35% occur only once, and 9.5% to 15% lies in the top ten. Material: cultured CD8+ T cells from PBMCs, obtained from culture after CMV antigen stimulation. All receptors come from a human donor in good health (CMV status not recorded). Some clones in this sample may be carry-over from other donors' samples.

This clonotype was counted a few times. The CDR3 sequence: CASHPRTGGADTQYF. DNA of the CDR3: TGTGCCAGCCACCCCAGGACAGGGGGCGCAGATACGCAGTATTTT. The chain carries TRBV28 and TRBJ2-3, with 11 bases that match TRBD1. The germline gives CDR1 MDHEN, CDR2 SYDVKM. V shed 8 bases and J 4 bases; nucleotides not matched to a gene: 8. This CDR3 comprises 15 residues.

This clonotype was counted at least ten times. The rearrangement links TRBV11-2 to TRBJ1-2; D is undetermined. V was trimmed by 1 base and J by 7 bases, leaving 7 bases between them. The CDR3 has 12 residues. Per the germline V gene, CDR1 is SGHAT and CDR2 is FQNNGV. CDR3 residues: CASSLGGFGYTF. In DNA, the CDR3 is TGTGCCAGCAGCTTAGGAGGGTTTGGCTACACCTTC. Filled out from reference TRBV11-2 and TRBJ1-2, the complete variable domain reads EAGVAQSPRYKIIEKRQSVAFWCNPISGHATLYWYQQILGQGPKLLIQFQNNGVVDDSQLPKDRFSAERLKGVDSTLKIQPAKLEDSAVYLCASSLGGFGYTFGSGTRLTVV.

The J gene is TRBJ1-2, the V gene TRBV12-3 or TRBV12-4, with D tentatively TRBD1 (6 bases). This CDR3 spans 16 amino acids. The germline V and J ends were trimmed by 2 bases and 4 bases, with 17 bases remaining between them. The CDR3 sequence is CASSLSFRGAGYGYTF. The CDR3 nucleotides are TGTGCCAGCAGTTTAAGCTTTCGGGGGGCCGGCTATGGCTACACCTTC.

This clonotype was picked up many times. V is TRBV7-2 and J is TRBJ1-1; D is possibly TRBD1 (5 bases). Trimming left V 2 bases short and J 4 bases short, with 14 bases between. Germline V gives CDR1 SGHTA, CDR2 FQGNSA. The CDR3 runs 15 residues. CDR3 in DNA: TGTGCCAGCAGCTTACAACGGACAAGGGGCACTGAAGCTTTCTTT. Translating gives CASSLQRTRGTEAFF.

To note about this clonotype: A much larger clone differs by one base, so this may be a read error. The J gene is TRBJ1-1, the V gene TRBV7-2; no reliable D call. Trimming stripped 2 bases from V and 3 bases from J, with 19 bases between. CDR3 length equals 17 residues. The V gene's germline CDR1 is SGHTA and CDR2 FQGNSA. The chain's CDR3 is CASSLKRVKNLDTEAFF. CDR3 in DNA: TGTGCCAGCAGCTTAAAAAGGGTGAAGAATTTGGACACTGAAGCTTTCTTT.

This clonotype was seen only a few times. The chain carries TRBV3-1 and TRBJ1-1; D gene uncertain. CDR3 size: 15 residues. The V end lost 4 bases, the J end lost 3 bases, and 15 bases lay between the germline ends. Per the germline V gene, CDR1 is LGHDT and CDR2 is YNNKEL (reference sequence). The CDR3 protein is CASSLDPGADTEAFF. The CDR3 DNA follows: TGTGCCAGCAGCCTAGATCCGGGCGCGGACACTGAAGCTTTCTTT.

Concerning this clonotype: With a much larger clone just one base away, this may be a read error. The J gene is TRBJ1-1, the V gene TRBV7-6; D not resolved. CDR1 is SGHVS, CDR2 FNYEAQ, per germline. V gave up 2 bases and J gave up 5 bases, with 12 bases separating them. The CDR3 covers 14 residues. CDR3 sequence (DNA): TGTGCCAGCAGCTTAAGGGAAATTGATACTGAAGCTTTCTTT. This encodes CASSLREIDTEAFF. Supplemented by reference TRBV7-6 and TRBJ1-1, the full variable domain reads GAGVSQSPRYKVTKRGQDVALRCDPISGHVSLYWYRQALGQGPEFLTYFNYEAQQDKSGLPNDRFSAERPEGSISTLTIQRTEQRDSAMYRCASSLREIDTEAFFGQGTRLTVV.

This chain uses TRBV12-3 or TRBV12-4 with TRBJ1-5; 7 positions agree with TRBD1. The V segment lost 6 bases and the J segment 11 bases; nucleotides outside the gene matches: 10. CDR3 length equals 13 residues. The CDR3 here is CASSPTGPLSQHF. The CDR3 DNA reads as TGTGCCAGCAGCCCGACAGGGCCCCTGTCCCAGCATTTT.

J is TRBJ2-1 and V is TRBV4-1; D remains ambiguous. Germline CDR1 reads MGHRA; CDR2 reads YSYEKL. The V and J ends lost 5 bases and 7 bases respectively, with 18 bases between them. This CDR3 has 15 residues. In nucleotides, the CDR3 is TGCGCCAGCAGCTCTATCGAACTTTATAGTAATGAGCAGTTCTTC. Translating gives CASSSIELYSNEQFF.

J is TRBJ1-2 and V is TRBV27; TRBD1 matches at 9 bases. V dropped 7 bases and J dropped 5; count of bases not matched to a gene: 11. Germline lookup yields CDR1 MNHEY and CDR2 SMNVEV (reference sequence). The CDR3 length is 15 residues. DNA for the CDR3: TGTGCCAGCACCTCCCGGGACAGGGCTCTATATGGCTACACCTTC. Encoded protein: CASTSRDRALYGYTF.

This sequence joins TRBV19 and TRBJ1-2; D is uncertain. The CDR3 has 15 residues. Deletions cut 7 bases from V and 0 bases from J, with 15 bases between. Germline-derived CDR1 and CDR2 are LNHDA and SQIVND (reference sequence). The CDR3 is CASTLGRTPNYGYTF. The DNA for the CDR3 is TGTGCCAGTACCCTCGGGCGAACTCCTAACTATGGCTACACCTTC.

CDR3 coding DNA: TGCGCCAGCAGCGCTCGGAGGGCGAGCTCCTACAATGAGCAGTTCTTC. This encodes CASSARRASSYNEQFF. The chain links TRBV5-1 to TRBJ2-1, with D maybe TRBD2 (6 bases). V lost 4 bases, J lost 0 bases, and 14 bases lay in between. The CDR3 consists of 16 residues. Germline CDR1 is SGHRS and CDR2 is YFSETQ.

V is TRBV18 and J is TRBJ1-2, with unresolved D. The CDR3 runs 15 residues. The V end lost 3 bases, the J end lost 3 bases, and 14 bases lay between the germline ends. CDR1 and CDR2 (germline): KGHSH, LQKENI. CDR3 protein: CASSPVPKVDYGYTF. CDR3 nucleotides: TGTGCCAGCTCACCTGTACCTAAGGTAGACTATGGCTACACCTTC.

The table lists this clonotype with a few counts. The gene calls are TRBV4-1 and TRBJ1-1; D is undetermined. Germline V gene data show CDR1 as MGHRA and CDR2 as YSYEKL. The CDR3 sequence is 15 residues long. Trimming cost V 1 base and J 0 bases, with 9 bases left between them. The CDR3 reads CASSQVVSMNTEAFF. The CDR3, as DNA: TGCGCCAGCAGCCAAGTAGTCAGTATGAACACTGAAGCTTTCTTT.

This clonotype was observed once. A much larger clonotype is one base distant, so this may be a read error. This chain uses TRBV6-6 with TRBJ1-1; D remains unclear. CDR3 length: 13 residues. The germline gives CDR1 MNHNY, CDR2 SVGAGI (reference sequence). Trimming removed 2 bases from V and 4 bases from J, with 8 bases in between. The CDR3 loop reads CASSYGVSTEAFF. The CDR3 DNA reads TGTGCCAGCAGTTACGGGGTGAGCACTGAAGCTTTCTTT.

For this clonotype: A much larger clonotype is one base distant, so this may be a read error. The chain recombines TRBV5-1 with TRBJ2-4; 10 bases map to TRBD1. This CDR3 has 15 amino acids. The germline V gene has CDR1 SGHRS and CDR2 YFSETQ. The V gene end was trimmed by 5 bases and the J gene end by 0 bases; junction bases not matched to a gene: 2. CDR3 sequence (DNA): TGCGCCAGCAGAGGACAGGGGGGAGCCAAAAACATTCAGTACTTC. This sequence encodes CASRGQGGAKNIQYF.

The CDR3 is CASSQEGERNSPLHF. CDR3 sequence (DNA): TGCGCCAGCAGCCAAGAAGGGGAAAGGAATTCACCCCTCCACTTT. The J gene is TRBJ1-6, the V gene TRBV4-3; maybe TRBD1 (5 bases). V dropped 0 bases and J dropped 7 bases, with 10 bases sitting between them. Per the germline V gene, CDR1 is LGHNA and CDR2 is YSLEER. This CDR3 spans 15 amino acids.

This clonotype was seen more than once but under ten times. The V call is TRBV29-1, the J call TRBJ2-1; D may be TRBD2 (8 bases). CDR3 size: 14 residues. V lost 5 bases to trimming and J lost 9 bases, with 20 bases between them. The germline V gene has CDR1 SQVTM and CDR2 ANQGSEA. As DNA, the CDR3 is TGCAGCGTTTCGGGAGGGGTCCGACAGGGTGAGCAGTTCTTC. The encoded protein is CSVSGGVRQGEQFF.

This sequence joins TRBV12-3 or TRBV12-4 and TRBJ2-7, with TRBD1 matching over 8 bases. Trimming cost V 5 bases and J 5 bases; bases outside gene matches: 2. The CDR3 length is 12 residues. The CDR3 sequence: CASSPDRDEQYF. The CDR3 bases are TGTGCCAGCAGTCCGGACAGGGACGAGCAGTACTTC.

This clonotype was seen a handful of times. The chain employs TRBV5-5 and TRBJ2-7; 13 bases match TRBD2. The CDR3 contains 17 residues. V lost 4 bases to trimming and J lost 5 bases; unmatched junction nucleotides: 12. Germline assignment: CDR1 SGHKS and CDR2 YYEKEE (reference sequence). The CDR3 DNA sequence: TGTGCCAGCAGCGGGGGGTGGACTAGCGGGGGAGCGGACGAGCAGTACGTC. Translated: CASSGGWTSGGADEQYV.

The chain links TRBV6-5 to TRBJ2-3, with D uncertain. The ends were cut back, 8 bases at V and 6 bases at J, with 18 bases in the middle. The CDR3 runs 14 residues. The germline V gene encodes CDR1 MNHEY and CDR2 SVGAGI. CDR3 amino acids: CASSRGQRGDTQYF. DNA of the CDR3: TGTGCCAGCTCCCGTGGGCAGCGAGGCGATACGCAGTATTTT.

Only a few counts were recorded for this clonotype. This chain joins TRBV27 and TRBJ2-1, with 12 nucleotides matching TRBD2. Germline CDR1 and CDR2: MNHEY and SMNVEV (reference sequence). This CDR3 is built from 15 residues. Trimming took 6 bases from V and 8 from J; bases not matched to a gene: 8. The CDR3 reads CASRIGLAGPHEQFF. The CDR3 nucleotides read TGTGCCAGCAGGATAGGACTAGCGGGGCCCCATGAGCAGTTCTTC.

The chain has TRBV19 and TRBJ2-4, with 7 bases aligning to TRBD1. With 5 bases clipped from V and 4 bases from J, the junction kept 11 bases outside the gene matches. The CDR3 runs to 16 residues. CDR1 LNHDA and CDR2 SQIVND come from the germline V gene (reference sequence). The CDR3 DNA is TGTGCCAGTAGTCCAAGGACAGGTATTCGTAAAAACATTCAGTACTTC. As protein: CASSPRTGIRKNIQYF.

CDR3 in DNA: TGTGCCAGCTACATGGGCAGGACTAACTATGGCTACACCTTC. The encoded protein is CASYMGRTNYGYTF. The gene calls are TRBV6-1 and TRBJ1-2; no reliable D call. CDR1 and CDR2 (germline): MNHNS, SASEGT. This CDR3 region has 14 residues. The germline V and J ends were trimmed by 8 bases and 0 bases, with 13 bases remaining between them.

The chain has TRBV19 and TRBJ1-2, with D maybe TRBD1 (5 bases). The CDR3 is 11 residues long. Trimming pared 10 bases from V and 8 bases from J, leaving 14 bases between. Looked up from germline, CDR1 is LNHDA and CDR2 is SQIVND (reference sequence). CDR3 region: CATNSGLGYTF. CDR3 DNA sequence: TGTGCCACGAACTCAGGGCTCGGCTACACCTTC.

Comment on this clonotype: A junction boundary mismatches the germline segment, possibly from a read error. The chain carries TRBV7-6 and TRBJ2-6, with D perhaps TRBD1 (5 bases). Germline CDR1 is SGHVS and CDR2 is FNYEAQ. The CDR3 runs to 18 residues. The CDR3 DNA sequence: TGTGCCAGCAGCCGCGACAGAGGTACTCTCTCTGGGGCCAACGTCCCGACTTTC. It is translated as CASSRDRGTLSGANVPTF. Using reference TRBV7-6 and TRBJ2-6 for the parts outside the CDR3, the full variable domain is GAGVSQSPRYKVTKRGQDVALRCDPISGHVSLYWYRQALGQGPEFLTYFNYEAQQDKSGLPNDRFSAERPEGSISTLTIQRTEQRDSAMYRCASSRDRGTLSGANVPTFGAGSRLTVL.

As regards this clonotype: A much larger clone differs by one base, so this may be a read error. The chain employs TRBV7-9 and TRBJ2-3; 9 nucleotides align to TRBD2. The CDR3 extends over 15 amino acids. Germline CDR1 SEHNR, CDR2 FQNEAQ (reference sequence). Trimming took 5 bases from V and 1 from J; bases not matched to a gene: 4. CDR3 bases: TGTGCCAGCAGCGTCCGACTAGCGGGCACAGATACGCAGTATTTT. Its protein product is CASSVRLAGTDTQYF.

This clonotype turned up a few times. The chain has TRBV7-4 and TRBJ2-3; 9 bases fit TRBD2. V shed 5 bases and J 7 bases; nucleotides not matched to a gene: 7. The CDR3 is made up of 14 amino acids. Germline CDR1 is SGHVT and CDR2 is SQSDAQ. Here the CDR3 reads CASSPGLAPHTQYF. In DNA, the CDR3 is TGTGCCAGCAGCCCCGGACTAGCGCCACATACGCAGTATTTT. The complete variable domain, with remaining parts taken from reference TRBV7-4 and TRBJ2-3, reads GAGVSQSPRYKVAKRGRDVALRCDSISGHVTLYWYRQTLGQGSEVLTYSQSDAQRDKSGRPSGRFSAERPERSVSTLKIQRTEQGDSAVYLCASSPGLAPHTQYFGPGTRLTVL.

This clonotype was seen a handful of times. J is TRBJ1-1 and V is TRBV4-3; D is unclear. V was cut by 4 bases and J by 5 bases, with 20 bases left in between. This CDR3 has 16 residues. Germline V gene sequence: CDR1 LGHNA, CDR2 YSLEER. Written as DNA, the CDR3 is TGCGCCAGCAGCCTAAAACCGGGATCCGGTCGGACTGAAGCTTTCTTT. The encoded protein is CASSLKPGSGRTEAFF.

Only a few counts were recorded for this clonotype. This chain uses TRBV27 with TRBJ2-1; D perhaps matches TRBD1 (6 bases). The CDR3 extends over 13 amino acids. Deletions cut 5 bases from V and 9 bases from J, with 14 bases between. CDR1 MNHEY and CDR2 SMNVEV come from the germline V gene (reference sequence). The CDR3 loop reads CASSLSRGTEQFF. The CDR3 coding sequence is TGTGCCAGCAGTCTCTCAAGGGGGACTGAGCAGTTCTTC.

This clonotype was recorded a few times. This chain links TRBV7-2 with TRBJ1-3, with D possibly matching TRBD1 (6 bases). Trimming stripped 4 bases from V and 3 bases from J, with 13 bases between. Germline CDR1 is SGHTA and CDR2 is FQGNSA. This CDR3 region has 15 residues. CDR3 in amino acids: CASSSARGNGNTIYF. CDR3 coding DNA: TGTGCCAGCAGCTCTGCCAGGGGTAATGGAAACACCATATATTTT. Based on the CDR3 plus reference TRBV7-2 and TRBJ1-3, the full variable domain is GAGVSQSPSNKVTEKGKDVELRCDPISGHTALYWYRQSLGQGLEFLIYFQGNSAPDKSGLPSDRFSAERTGGSVSTLTIQRTQQEDSAVYLCASSSARGNGNTIYFGEGSWLTVV.

This clonotype was picked up a small number of times. This chain connects TRBV7-6 to TRBJ2-5, with D tentatively TRBD1 (7 bases). The V and J ends lost 1 base and 1 base respectively, with 13 bases between them. Germline V CDR1 and CDR2: SGHVS, FNYEAQ. The length of the CDR3 is 16 residues. CDR3 residues: CASSLGQGGIQETQYF. Here the CDR3 DNA reads TGTGCCAGCAGCTTAGGACAGGGAGGAATCCAAGAGACCCAGTACTTC.